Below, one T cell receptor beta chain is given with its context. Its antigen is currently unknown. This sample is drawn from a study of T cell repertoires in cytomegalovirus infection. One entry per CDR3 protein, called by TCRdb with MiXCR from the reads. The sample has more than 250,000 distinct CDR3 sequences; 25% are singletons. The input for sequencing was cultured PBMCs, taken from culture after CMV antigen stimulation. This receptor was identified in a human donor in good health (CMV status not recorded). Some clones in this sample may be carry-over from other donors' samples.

CDR3 amino acids: CSASGQGNEQYF. In DNA, the CDR3 is TGCAGTGCCAGCGGGCAGGGGAACGAGCAGTACTTC. The J gene is TRBJ2-7, the V gene TRBV20-1; D may be TRBD1 or TRBD2 (6 bases each). Germline CDR1 is DFQATT and CDR2 is SNEGSKA (reference sequence). The CDR3 has 12 residues. The V end was cut by 6 bases, the J end by 5 bases, with 14 bases between.